The 5 T cell receptor beta chains reported below all come from one sample, sequenced in a study of blood T cell repertoires in COVID-19. Method: immunoSEQ multiplex PCR; TCRdb's copy keeps in-frame clones and lacks some. The repertoire holds some 150,000 clones, roughly 87% seen once, with over 3.5% in the top ten. Sequenced: peripheral blood. These receptors were obtained from an older woman who had recovered from COVID-19.

This chain connects TRBV4-3 to TRBJ1-5; D is perhaps TRBD1 (6 bases). Deletions cut 3 bases from V and 2 bases from J, with 8 bases between. The CDR3 extends over 14 amino acids. Germline V lookup: CDR1 LGHNA, CDR2 YSLEER. This chain's CDR3 is CASSQRQGNQPQHF. Written as DNA, the CDR3 is TGCGCCAGCAGCCAGAGACAGGGCAATCAGCCCCAGCATTTT.

This clone showed up just once. The chain uses TRBV11-3 and TRBJ2-7, with D perhaps matching TRBD1 (7 bases). CDR1 is SGHNT, CDR2 YENEEA, per germline. This CDR3 region has 15 residues. V was trimmed by 1 base and J by 5 bases, leaving 15 bases between them. This chain's CDR3 is CASSLGQGGRNEQYF. CDR3 coding DNA: TGTGCCAGCAGCTTAGGACAGGGAGGCCGGAACGAGCAGTACTTC.

This clone was detected only a few times. The V gene is TRBV3-1 (or the pseudogene TRBV3-2), the J gene TRBJ1-2; a weak D match, TRBD1 (5 bases). The CDR3 totals 13 residues. The ends were cut back, 1 base at V and 6 bases at J, with 9 bases in the middle. Germline-derived CDR1 and CDR2 are LGHDT and YNNKEL (reference sequence). The chain's CDR3 is CASSQGQGNGYTF. The DNA for the CDR3 is TGTGCCAGCAGCCAAGGGCAGGGTAATGGCTACACCTTC.

The gene calls are TRBV7-3 and TRBJ2-6; 7 bases agree with TRBD1. Germline V gene sequence: CDR1 SGHTA, CDR2 FQGTGA. The V segment lost 5 bases and the J segment 1 base; nucleotides outside the gene matches: 2. The length of the CDR3 is 15 residues. CDR3 loop: CASSPGGSGANVLTF. Here the CDR3 DNA reads TGTGCCAGCAGCCCAGGGGGTTCTGGGGCCAACGTCCTGACTTTC. Filled out from reference TRBV7-3 and TRBJ2-6, the complete variable domain reads GAGVSQTPSNKVTEKGKYVELRCDPISGHTALYWYRQSLGQGPEFLIYFQGTGAADDSGLPNDRFFAVRPEGSVSTLKIQRTERGDSAVYLCASSPGGSGANVLTFGAGSRLTVL.

The chain is built from TRBV6-5 and TRBJ2-7, with D possibly being TRBD1 (7 bases). The CDR3 extends over 13 amino acids. The ends were cut back, 5 bases at V and 7 bases at J, with 15 bases in the middle. Germline V CDR1 and CDR2: MNHEY, SVGAGI. CDR3 loop: CASSNRGGGEQYF. CDR3 sequence (DNA): TGTGCCAGCAGTAACAGGGGAGGTGGAGAGCAGTACTTC.